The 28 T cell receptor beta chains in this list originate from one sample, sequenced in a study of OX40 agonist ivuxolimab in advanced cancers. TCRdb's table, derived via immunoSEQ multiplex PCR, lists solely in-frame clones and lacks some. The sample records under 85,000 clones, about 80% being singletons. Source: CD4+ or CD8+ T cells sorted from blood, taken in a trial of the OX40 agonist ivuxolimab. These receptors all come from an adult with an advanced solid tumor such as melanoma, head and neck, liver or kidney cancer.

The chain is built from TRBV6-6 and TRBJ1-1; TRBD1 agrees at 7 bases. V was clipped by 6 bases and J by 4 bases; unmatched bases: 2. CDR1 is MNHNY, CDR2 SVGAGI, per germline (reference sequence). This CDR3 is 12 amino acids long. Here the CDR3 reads CASSPGGTEAFF. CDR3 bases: TGTGCCAGCAGCCCAGGGGGCACTGAAGCTTTCTTT.

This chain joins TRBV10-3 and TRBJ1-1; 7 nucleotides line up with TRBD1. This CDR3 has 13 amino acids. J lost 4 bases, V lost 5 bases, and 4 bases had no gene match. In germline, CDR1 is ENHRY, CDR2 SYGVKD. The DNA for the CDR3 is TGTGCCATCAGTCCGACAGGGTCCACTGAAGCTTTCTTT. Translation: CAISPTGSTEAFF.

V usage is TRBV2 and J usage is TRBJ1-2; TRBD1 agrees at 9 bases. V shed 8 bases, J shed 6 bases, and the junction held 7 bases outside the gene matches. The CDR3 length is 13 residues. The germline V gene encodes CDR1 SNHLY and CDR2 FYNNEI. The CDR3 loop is CASGPQGADGYTF. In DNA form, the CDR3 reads TGTGCCAGCGGCCCACAGGGGGCGGATGGCTACACCTTC.

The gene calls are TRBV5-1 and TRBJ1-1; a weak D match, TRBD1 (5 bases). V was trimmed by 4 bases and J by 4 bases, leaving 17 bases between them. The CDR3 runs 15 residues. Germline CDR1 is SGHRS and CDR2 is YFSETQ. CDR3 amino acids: CASSRIGTSGTEAFF. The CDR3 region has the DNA TGCGCCAGCAGCAGAATTGGGACCTCGGGCACTGAAGCTTTCTTT.

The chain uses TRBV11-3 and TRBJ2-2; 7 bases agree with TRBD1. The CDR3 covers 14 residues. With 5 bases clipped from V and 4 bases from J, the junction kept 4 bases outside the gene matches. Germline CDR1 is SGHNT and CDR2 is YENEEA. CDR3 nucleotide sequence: TGTGCCAGCAGCCCCGACAGGGTCACCGGGGAGCTGTTTTTT. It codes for CASSPDRVTGELFF.

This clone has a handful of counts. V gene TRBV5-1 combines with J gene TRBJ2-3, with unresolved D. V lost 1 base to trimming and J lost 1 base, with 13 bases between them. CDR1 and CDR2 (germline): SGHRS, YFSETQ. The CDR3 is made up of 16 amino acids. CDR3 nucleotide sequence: TGCGCCAGCAGCTTGTCTACCGGGCCGGGCACAGATACGCAGTATTTT. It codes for CASSLSTGPGTDTQYF.

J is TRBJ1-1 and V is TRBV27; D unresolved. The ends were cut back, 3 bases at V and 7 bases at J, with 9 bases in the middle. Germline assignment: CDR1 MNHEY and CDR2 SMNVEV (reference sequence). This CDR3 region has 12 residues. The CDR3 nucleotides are TGTGCCAGCAGTTTTCTGGGGAGTGAAGCTTTCTTT. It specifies CASSFLGSEAFF.

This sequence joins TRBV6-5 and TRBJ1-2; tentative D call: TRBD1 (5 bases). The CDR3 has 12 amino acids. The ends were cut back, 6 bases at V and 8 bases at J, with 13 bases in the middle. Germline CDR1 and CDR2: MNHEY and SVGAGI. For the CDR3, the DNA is TGTGCCAGCAGCACGCCAGAGGGGGGCTACACCTTC. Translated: CASSTPEGGYTF.

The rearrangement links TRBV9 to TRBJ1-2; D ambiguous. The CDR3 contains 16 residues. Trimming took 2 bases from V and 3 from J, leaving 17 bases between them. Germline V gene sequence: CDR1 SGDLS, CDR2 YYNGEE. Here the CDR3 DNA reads TGTGCCAGCAGCGTCGGAGGAAGCGCCGGGTACTATGGCTACACCTTC. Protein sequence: CASSVGGSAGYYGYTF.

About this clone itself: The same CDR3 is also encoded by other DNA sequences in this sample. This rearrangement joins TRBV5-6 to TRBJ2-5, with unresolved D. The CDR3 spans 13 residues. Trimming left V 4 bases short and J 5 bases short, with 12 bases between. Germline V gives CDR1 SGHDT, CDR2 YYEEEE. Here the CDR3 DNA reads TGTGCCAGCAGCCTAAGGAACGGGGAGACCCAGTACTTC. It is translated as CASSLRNGETQYF. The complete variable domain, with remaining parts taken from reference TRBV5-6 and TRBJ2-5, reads DAGVTQSPTHLIKTRGQQVTLRCSPKSGHDTVSWYQQALGQGPQFIFQYYEEEERQRGNFPDRFSGHQFPNYSSELNVNALLLGDSALYLCASSLRNGETQYFGPGTRLLVL.

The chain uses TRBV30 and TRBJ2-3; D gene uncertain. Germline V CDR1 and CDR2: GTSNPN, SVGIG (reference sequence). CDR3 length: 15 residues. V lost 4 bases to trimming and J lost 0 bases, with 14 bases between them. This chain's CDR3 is CAWIKGRISTDTQYF. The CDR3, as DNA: TGTGCCTGGATAAAAGGTAGGATTAGCACAGATACGCAGTATTTT.

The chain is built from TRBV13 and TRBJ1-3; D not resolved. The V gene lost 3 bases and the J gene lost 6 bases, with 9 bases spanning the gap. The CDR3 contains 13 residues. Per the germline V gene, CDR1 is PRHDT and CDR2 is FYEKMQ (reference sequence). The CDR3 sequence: CASSFSRVNTIYF. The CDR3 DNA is TGTGCCAGCAGCTTTTCAAGGGTAAACACCATATATTTT. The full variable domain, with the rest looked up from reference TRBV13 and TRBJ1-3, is AAGVIQSPRHLIKEKRETATLKCYPIPRHDTVYWYQQGPGQDPQFLISFYEKMQSDKGSIPDRFSAQQFSDYHSELNMSSLELGDSALYFCASSFSRVNTIYFGEGSWLTVV.

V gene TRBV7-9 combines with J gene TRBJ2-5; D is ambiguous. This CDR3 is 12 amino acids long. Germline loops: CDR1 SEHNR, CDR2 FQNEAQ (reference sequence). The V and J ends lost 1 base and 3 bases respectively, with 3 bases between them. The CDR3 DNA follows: TGTGCCAGCAGCTTAGTTGAAGAGACCCAGTACTTC. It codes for CASSLVEETQYF.

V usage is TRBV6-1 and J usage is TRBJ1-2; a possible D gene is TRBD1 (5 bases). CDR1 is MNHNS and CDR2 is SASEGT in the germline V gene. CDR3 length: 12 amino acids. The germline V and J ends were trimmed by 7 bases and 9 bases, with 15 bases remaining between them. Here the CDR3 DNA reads TGTGCCAGCAATCCCGGGACGGGGAGCTACACCTTC. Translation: CASNPGTGSYTF.

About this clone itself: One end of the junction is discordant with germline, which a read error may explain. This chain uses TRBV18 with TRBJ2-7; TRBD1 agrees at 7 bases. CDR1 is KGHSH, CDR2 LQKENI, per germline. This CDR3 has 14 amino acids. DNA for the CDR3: TGTGCCAGCTCGCCACAGACAGGGTCCATCGAGCAGTACTTC. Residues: CASSPQTGSIEQYF.

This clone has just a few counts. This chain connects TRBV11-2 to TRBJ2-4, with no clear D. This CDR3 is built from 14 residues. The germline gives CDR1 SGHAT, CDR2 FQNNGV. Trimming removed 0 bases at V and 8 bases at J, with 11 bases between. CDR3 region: CASSLEPGGDIQYF. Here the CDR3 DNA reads TGTGCCAGCAGCTTAGAGCCCGGCGGAGACATTCAGTACTTC.

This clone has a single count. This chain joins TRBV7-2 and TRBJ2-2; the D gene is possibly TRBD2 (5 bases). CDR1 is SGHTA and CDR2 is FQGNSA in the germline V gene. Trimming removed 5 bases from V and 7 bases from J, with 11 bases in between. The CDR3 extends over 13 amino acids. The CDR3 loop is CASSPGAVGELFF. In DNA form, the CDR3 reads TGTGCCAGCAGCCCCGGAGCGGTCGGGGAGCTGTTTTTT. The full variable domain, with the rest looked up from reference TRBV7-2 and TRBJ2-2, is GAGVSQSPSNKVTEKGKDVELRCDPISGHTALYWYRQSLGQGLEFLIYFQGNSAPDKSGLPSDRFSAERTGGSVSTLTIQRTQQEDSAVYLCASSPGAVGELFFGEGSRLTVL.

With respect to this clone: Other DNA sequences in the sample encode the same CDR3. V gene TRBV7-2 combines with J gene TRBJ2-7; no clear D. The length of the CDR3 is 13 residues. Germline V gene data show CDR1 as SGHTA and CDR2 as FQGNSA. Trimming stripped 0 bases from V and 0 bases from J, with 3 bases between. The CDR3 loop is CASSLASSYEQYF. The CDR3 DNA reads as TGTGCCAGCAGCTTAGCCAGCTCCTACGAGCAGTACTTC. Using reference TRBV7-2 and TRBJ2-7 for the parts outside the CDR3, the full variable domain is GAGVSQSPSNKVTEKGKDVELRCDPISGHTALYWYRQSLGQGLEFLIYFQGNSAPDKSGLPSDRFSAERTGGSVSTLTIQRTQQEDSAVYLCASSLASSYEQYFGPGTRLTVT.

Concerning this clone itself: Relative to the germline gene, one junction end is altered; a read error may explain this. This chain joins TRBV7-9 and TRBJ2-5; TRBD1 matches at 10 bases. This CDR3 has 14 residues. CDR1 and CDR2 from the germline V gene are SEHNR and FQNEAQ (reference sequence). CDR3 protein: CASSHWDRGETQHF. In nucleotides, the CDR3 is TGTGCCAGCAGCCACTGGGACAGGGGAGAGACCCAGCACTTC.

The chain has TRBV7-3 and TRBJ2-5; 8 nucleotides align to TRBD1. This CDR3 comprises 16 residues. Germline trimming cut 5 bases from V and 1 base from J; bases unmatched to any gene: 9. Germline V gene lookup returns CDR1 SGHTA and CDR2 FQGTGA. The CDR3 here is CASSARAGGAQETQYF. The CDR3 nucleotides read TGTGCCAGCAGCGCCCGGGCAGGGGGCGCCCAAGAGACCCAGTACTTC.

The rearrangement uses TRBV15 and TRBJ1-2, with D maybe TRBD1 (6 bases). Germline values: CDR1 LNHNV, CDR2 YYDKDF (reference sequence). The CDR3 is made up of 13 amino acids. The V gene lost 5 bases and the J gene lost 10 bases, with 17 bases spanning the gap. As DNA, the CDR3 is TGTGCCACCAGCGGAGGACAGCTACACGACTACACCTTC. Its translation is CATSGGQLHDYTF.

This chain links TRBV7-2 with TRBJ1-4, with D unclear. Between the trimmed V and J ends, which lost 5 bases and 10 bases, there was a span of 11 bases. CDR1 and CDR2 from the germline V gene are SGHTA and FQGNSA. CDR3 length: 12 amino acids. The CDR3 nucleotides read TGTGCCAGCAGCCCTACGAAGGGAAAACTGTTTTTT. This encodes CASSPTKGKLFF. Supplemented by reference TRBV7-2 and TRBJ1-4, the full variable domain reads GAGVSQSPSNKVTEKGKDVELRCDPISGHTALYWYRQSLGQGLEFLIYFQGNSAPDKSGLPSDRFSAERTGGSVSTLTIQRTQQEDSAVYLCASSPTKGKLFFGSGTQLSVL.

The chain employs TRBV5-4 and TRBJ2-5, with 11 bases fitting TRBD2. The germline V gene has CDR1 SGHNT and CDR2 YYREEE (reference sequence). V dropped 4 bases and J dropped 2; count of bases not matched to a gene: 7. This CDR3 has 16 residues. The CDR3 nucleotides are TGTGCCAGCAGCCCGGCTAGACTAGCGGGGCAAGAGACCCAGTACTTC. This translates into CASSPARLAGQETQYF.

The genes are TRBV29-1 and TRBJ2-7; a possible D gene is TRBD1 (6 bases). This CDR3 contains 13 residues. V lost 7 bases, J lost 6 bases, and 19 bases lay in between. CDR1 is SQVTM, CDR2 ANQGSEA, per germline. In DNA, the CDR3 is TGCAGCGGAGAGGACAGACTCCTAGGCGAGCAGTACTTC. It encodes CSGEDRLLGEQYF.

The CDR3 region is CASSIPAKGWNQPQHF. The CDR3 DNA reads as TGTGCCAGTAGTATCCCCGCTAAAGGGTGGAATCAGCCCCAGCATTTT. J is TRBJ1-5 and V is TRBV19, with D unclear. Germline-derived CDR1 and CDR2 are LNHDA and SQIVND (reference sequence). The CDR3 contains 16 residues. V gave up 3 bases and J gave up 4 bases, with 16 bases separating them.

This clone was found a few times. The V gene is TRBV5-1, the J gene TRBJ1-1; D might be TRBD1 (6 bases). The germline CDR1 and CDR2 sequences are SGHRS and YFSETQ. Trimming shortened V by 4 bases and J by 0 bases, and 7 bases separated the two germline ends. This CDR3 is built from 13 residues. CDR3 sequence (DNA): TGCGCCAGCAGCGGACAGCTGAACACTGAAGCTTTCTTT. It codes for CASSGQLNTEAFF.

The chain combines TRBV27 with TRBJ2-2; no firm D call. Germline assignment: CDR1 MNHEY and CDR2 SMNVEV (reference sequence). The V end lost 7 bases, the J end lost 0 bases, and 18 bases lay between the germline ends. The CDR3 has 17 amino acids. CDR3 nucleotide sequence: TGTGCCAGCAAGGCCCAACCATTATCTGCGAACACCGGGGAGCTGTTTTTT. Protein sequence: CASKAQPLSANTGELFF.

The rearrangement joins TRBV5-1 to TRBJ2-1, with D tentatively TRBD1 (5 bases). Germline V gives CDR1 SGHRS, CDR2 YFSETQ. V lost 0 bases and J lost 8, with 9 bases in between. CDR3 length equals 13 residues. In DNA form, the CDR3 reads TGCGCCAGCAGCTTGGCCCAGGGTTATGAGCAGTTCTTC. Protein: CASSLAQGYEQFF. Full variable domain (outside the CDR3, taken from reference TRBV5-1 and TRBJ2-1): KAGVTQTPRYLIKTRGQQVTLSCSPISGHRSVSWYQQTPGQGLQFLFEYFSETQRNKGNFPGRFSGRQFSNSRSEMNVSTLELGDSALYLCASSLAQGYEQFFGPGTRLTVL.